This T cell receptor beta chain was recorded in a study of cytomegalovirus exposure and HLA in healthy donors. Trimming took off 1 base at V and 4 bases at J, with 13 bases between the two ends. Germline V gene lookup returns CDR1 SGHTA and CDR2 FQGNSA. CDR3 length: 15 residues. Primers for the PCR totalled 60 Vbeta and 13 Jbeta. Measured with immunoSEQ multiplex PCR; TCRdb has only the in-frame clones, and not every one. Of around 150,000 clones listed, 70% to 90% are singletons. For this clone: Its target is unknown.

Study-level results: Later, an analysis showed that TCR beta chains associated with HLA were more clonally expanded than others that were equally common. The authors enumerated 150 to 200 TCR beta chains as linked to cytomegalovirus. Later on, an analysis showed TCR association rates differing by HLA locus, with DRB1 the most and HLA-C the fewest.

The clonotype comes from a man aged 18-30 years in good health and CMV-seropositive. Sequenced sample: PBMCs. The genes are TRBV7-2 and TRBJ1-2, with a tentative D call TRBD1 (6 bases). CDR3 in DNA: TGTGCCAGCAGCTTAGTCCTTCCAGGGGTCTATGGCTACACCTTC. This gives the protein CASSLVLPGVYGYTF.